This TCR beta chain was identified during a study of regulatory T cells in long-lasting Graves disease. Libraries of TCR beta came from iRepertoire HTBI primers plus Arm-PCR of CDR3 regions. TCRdb re-called the multiplex PCR reads with MiXCR, one entry per CDR3 protein. The data hold about 460,000 distinct CDR3 sequences, with 14% observed a single time. The germline V gene has CDR1 SGHVS and CDR2 FNYEAQ. CDR3 size: 18 residues. The V end was cut by 1 base, the J end by 1 base, with 17 bases between. Time point noted: newly diagnosed GD, antithyroid drugs for less than 3 months. PBMC RNA served as the TCR library source. These records were also assigned to another study, of T cells in Graves' hyperthyroidism and ophthalmopathy.

The input for sequencing was peripheral blood mononuclear cells (PBMCs), taken at new diagnosis, from a patient treated with antithyroid drugs. The receptor's source is a woman in her forties or fifties with Graves disease. The J gene is TRBJ2-4, the V gene TRBV7-6; D possibly corresponds to TRBD1 (6 bases). CDR3 bases: TGTGCCAGCAGCTTAGGGGGTACACAGGGTCTCGCCAAAAACATTCAGTACTTC. Protein: CASSLGGTQGLAKNIQYF.